These T cell receptor beta chains were read from a single sample in a study of blood T cell repertoires in COVID-19. The data were produced by immunoSEQ multiplex PCR, yet TCRdb's version contains in-frame clones alone and is incomplete. Among about 280,000 clones, approximately 88% were seen once, and the ten largest hold over 8%. The sample taken for sequencing was peripheral blood. These receptor sequences come from a man in his late teens or twenties with active or convalescent COVID-19. The CDR3 runs from the conserved cysteine through the conserved F or W. The D gene is left open where the match is weak. The listing skips clone size in some rows; elsewhere it reads once, few, many or a size class.

V,size,D,J,CDR3,DNA
TRBV2,.,.,TRBJ1-4,CASSERGRGGEKLFF,TGTGCCAGCAGTGAACGGGGAAGGGGAGGGGAAAAACTGTTTTTT
TRBV5-8,.,TRBD1,TRBJ1-1,CASSFDRGNTEAFF,TGTGCCAGCAGCTTCGACAGGGGGAACACTGAAGCTTTCTTT
TRBV19,once,.,TRBJ2-1,CASSSGLYEQFF,TGTGCCAGTAGTTCGGGACTTTACGAGCAGTTCTTC
TRBV10-2,.,TRBD1,TRBJ1-5,CASSPGTGGSQPQHF,TGCGCCAGCAGTCCCGGGACAGGGGGCAGTCAGCCCCAGCATTTT
TRBV27,.,.,TRBJ2-3,CAGGTRGGAQYF,TGTGCCGGCGGAACCAGGGGTGGAGCGCAGTATTTT
TRBV3-1/TRBV3-2,.,TRBD2,TRBJ2-7,CASSPTSGGAYEQYF,TGTGCCAGCAGCCCAACTAGCGGGGGGGCGTACGAGCAGTACTTC
TRBV19,.,TRBD1,TRBJ1-6,CASSLPTGVNSPLHF,TGTGCCAGTAGTCTCCCGACAGGGGTTAATTCACCCCTCCACTTT
TRBV9,.,.,TRBJ1-5,CASSDTASNQPQHF,TGTGCCAGCAGCGACACAGCTAGCAATCAGCCCCAGCATTTT
TRBV3-1/TRBV3-2,.,.,TRBJ1-2,CASSLLGYGDYGYTF,TGTGCCAGCAGCCTTCTCGGGTACGGGGACTATGGCTACACCTTC
TRBV9,.,.,TRBJ1-2,CASSDPRQGGYGYTF,TGTGCCAGCAGCGACCCCCGGCAGGGTGGTTATGGCTACACCTTC
TRBV10-3,.,TRBD1,TRBJ2-7,CALAPGTASYEQYF,TGTGCCCTCGCCCCCGGGACAGCCTCCTACGAGCAGTACTTC
TRBV4-3,few,.,TRBJ1-4,CASSQRAARGLATNEKLFF,TGCGCCAGCAGCCAAAGGGCCGCCCGGGGTTTAGCGACTAATGAAAAACTGTTTTTT
TRBV7-9,.,.,TRBJ1-5,CASSSHNQPQHF,TGTGCCAGCAGCTCCCACAATCAGCCCCAGCATTTT
TRBV6-6,.,.,TRBJ1-4,CASSYEGFSEKLFF,TGTGCCAGCAGTTATGAGGGATTTAGTGAAAAACTGTTTTTT
TRBV27,.,.,TRBJ1-2,CASSLLGSGSPNYGYTF,TGTGCCAGCAGTTTATTAGGATCGGGTAGCCCTAACTATGGCTACACCTTC
TRBV3-1/TRBV3-2,.,.,TRBJ1-2,CASSRSGGEGYTF,TGTGCCAGCAGCCGAAGCGGGGGAGAGGGCTACACCTTC
TRBV6-5,.,TRBD1,TRBJ2-7,CASRTGPTYEQYF,TGTGCCAGCCGGACAGGGCCCACCTACGAGCAGTACTTC
TRBV27,once,.,TRBJ1-5,CASSRLGGSNQPQHF,TGTGCCAGCAGCCGCCTCGGGGGTAGCAATCAGCCCCAGCATTTT
TRBV5-4,.,TRBD1,TRBJ1-2,CASSFATGASYGYTF,TGTGCCAGCAGCTTCGCGACAGGGGCCTCCTATGGCTACACCTTC
TRBV2,once,.,TRBJ1-2,CASSVAQAYYGYTF,TGTGCCAGCAGTGTGGCTCAGGCCTACTATGGCTACACCTTC
TRBV13,.,TRBD2,TRBJ2-7,CASSPGRGTEQYF,TGTGCCAGCTCTCCCGGGCGGGGGACCGAGCAGTACTTC
TRBV10-3,.,.,TRBJ1-1,CASSSMGGNTEAFF,TGTGCCAGCTCGTCGATGGGGGGGAACACTGAAGCTTTCTTT
TRBV3-1/TRBV3-2,.,.,TRBJ1-3,CASSYQGSGNTIYF,TGTGCCAGCAGCTATCAGGGCTCTGGAAACACCATATATTTT
TRBV6-5,.,TRBD1,TRBJ1-5,CASSKTGYVYQPQHF,TGTGCCAGCAGCAAGACAGGGTATGTCTATCAGCCCCAGCATTTT
TRBV5-1,.,TRBD1,TRBJ2-3,CASSLETGLSGTQYF,TGCGCCAGCAGCTTGGAGACAGGGCTCTCAGGTACGCAGTATTTT
TRBV6-5,.,.,TRBJ1-1,CASSLRPPGTEAFF,TGTGCCAGCAGCCTACGCCCCCCGGGCACTGAAGCTTTCTTT
TRBV9,.,TRBD2,TRBJ2-3,CASSVRASGGAYTDTQYF,TGTGCCAGCAGCGTAAGGGCTAGCGGGGGGGCGTACACAGATACGCAGTATTTT
TRBV6-2/TRBV6-3,.,TRBD2,TRBJ2-5,CASSSRAGRAPGGTQYF,TGTGCCAGCAGCTCCCGGGCGGGGCGGGCCCCGGGGGGGACCCAGTACTTC
TRBV29-1,.,TRBD2,TRBJ2-3,CSILWRGGTDTQYF,TGCAGCATCCTGTGGCGGGGGGGCACAGATACGCAGTATTTT
TRBV4-1,.,.,TRBJ1-1,CASSQAYGSGGFPEAFF,TGCGCCAGCAGCCAAGCTTATGGGTCGGGGGGTTTCCCTGAAGCTTTCTTT
TRBV6-2/TRBV6-3,.,TRBD2,TRBJ2-3,CASSPTSGPDTQYF,TGTGCCAGCAGTCCGACTAGCGGTCCAGATACGCAGTATTTT
TRBV19,.,.,TRBJ1-5,CASLGGDQPQHF,TGTGCCAGTCTCGGAGGGGATCAGCCCCAGCATTTT
TRBV7-8,few,TRBD1,TRBJ1-1,CASSSGTGTEAFF,TGTGCCAGCAGCTCCGGGACAGGTACTGAAGCTTTCTTT
TRBV6-6,.,.,TRBJ1-4,CASSYSRQGNEKLFF,TGTGCCAGCAGTTACTCGCGGCAGGGCAATGAAAAACTGTTTTTT
TRBV10-2,.,TRBD1,TRBJ1-6,CASSDAGTGNSPLHF,TGCGCCAGCAGTGACGCCGGGACAGGGAATTCACCCCTCCACTTT
TRBV6-5,.,.,TRBJ2-1,CASLLWGPSPDEQFF,TGTGCCAGCCTTTTGTGGGGGCCGTCCCCGGATGAGCAGTTCTTC